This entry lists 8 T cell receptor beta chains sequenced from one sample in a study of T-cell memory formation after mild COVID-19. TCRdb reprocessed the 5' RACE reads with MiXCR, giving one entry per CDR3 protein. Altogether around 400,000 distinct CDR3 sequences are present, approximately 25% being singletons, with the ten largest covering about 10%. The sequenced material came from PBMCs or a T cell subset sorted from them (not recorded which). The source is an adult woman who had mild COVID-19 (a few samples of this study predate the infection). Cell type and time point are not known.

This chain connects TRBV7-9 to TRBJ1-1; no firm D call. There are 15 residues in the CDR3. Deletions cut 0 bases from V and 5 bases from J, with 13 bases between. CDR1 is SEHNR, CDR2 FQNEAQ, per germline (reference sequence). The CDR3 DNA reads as TGTGCCAGCAGCTTAGCACTGGTCGGGGTAACTGAAGCTTTCTTT. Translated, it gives CASSLALVGVTEAFF.

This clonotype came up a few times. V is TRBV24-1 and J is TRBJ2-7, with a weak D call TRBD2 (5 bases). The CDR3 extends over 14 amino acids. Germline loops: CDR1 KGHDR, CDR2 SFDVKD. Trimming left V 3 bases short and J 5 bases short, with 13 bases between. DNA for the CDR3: TGTGCCACCAGTGATGACGGGGTTACGCACGAGCAGTACTTC. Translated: CATSDDGVTHEQYF.

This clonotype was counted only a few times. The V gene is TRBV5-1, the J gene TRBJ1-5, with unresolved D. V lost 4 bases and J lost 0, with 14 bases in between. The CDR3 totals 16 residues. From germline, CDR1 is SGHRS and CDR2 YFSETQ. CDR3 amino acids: CASSVSGDDSNQPQHF. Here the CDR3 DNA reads TGCGCCAGCAGCGTTTCAGGAGATGATAGCAATCAGCCCCAGCATTTT. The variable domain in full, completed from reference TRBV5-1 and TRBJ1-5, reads KAGVTQTPRYLIKTRGQQVTLSCSPISGHRSVSWYQQTPGQGLQFLFEYFSETQRNKGNFPGRFSGRQFSNSRSEMNVSTLELGDSALYLCASSVSGDDSNQPQHFGDGTRLSIL.

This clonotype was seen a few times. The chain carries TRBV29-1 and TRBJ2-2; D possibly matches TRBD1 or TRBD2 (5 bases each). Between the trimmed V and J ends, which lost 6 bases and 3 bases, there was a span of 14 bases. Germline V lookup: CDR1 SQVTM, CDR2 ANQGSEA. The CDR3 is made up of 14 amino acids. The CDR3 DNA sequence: TGCAGCGTCCGGGACCAGGGCCACACCGGGGAGCTGTTTTTT. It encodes CSVRDQGHTGELFF.

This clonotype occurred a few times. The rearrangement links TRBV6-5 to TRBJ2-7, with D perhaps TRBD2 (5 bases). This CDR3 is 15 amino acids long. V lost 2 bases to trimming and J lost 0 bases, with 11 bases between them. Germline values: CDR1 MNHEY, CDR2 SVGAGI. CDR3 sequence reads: CASSYIERRSYEQYF. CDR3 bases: TGTGCCAGCAGTTACATTGAGCGGCGCTCCTACGAGCAGTACTTC.

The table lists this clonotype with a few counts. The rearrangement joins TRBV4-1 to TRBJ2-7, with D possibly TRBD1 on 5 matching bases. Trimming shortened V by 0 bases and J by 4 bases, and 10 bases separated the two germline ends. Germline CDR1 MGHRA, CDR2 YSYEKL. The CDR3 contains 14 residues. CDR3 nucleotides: TGCGCCAGCAGCCAAGATGACAGTAATTACGAGCAGTACTTC. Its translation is CASSQDDSNYEQYF.

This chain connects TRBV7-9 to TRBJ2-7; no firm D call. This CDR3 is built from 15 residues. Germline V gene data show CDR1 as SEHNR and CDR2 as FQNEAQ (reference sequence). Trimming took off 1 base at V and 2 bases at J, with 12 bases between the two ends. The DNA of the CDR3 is TGTGCCAGCAGCTTAGGCCACGGACCTCCCTACGAGCAGTACTTC. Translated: CASSLGHGPPYEQYF.

This chain's CDR3 is CASSLEGPPTDTQYF. CDR3 nucleotides: TGTGCCAGCAGCCTGGAAGGACCTCCCACAGATACGCAGTATTTT. The chain carries TRBV6-6 and TRBJ2-3; D is ambiguous. The germline V gene encodes CDR1 MNHNY and CDR2 SVGAGI (reference sequence). This CDR3 comprises 15 residues. Trimming took off 6 bases at V and 2 bases at J, with 15 bases between the two ends.